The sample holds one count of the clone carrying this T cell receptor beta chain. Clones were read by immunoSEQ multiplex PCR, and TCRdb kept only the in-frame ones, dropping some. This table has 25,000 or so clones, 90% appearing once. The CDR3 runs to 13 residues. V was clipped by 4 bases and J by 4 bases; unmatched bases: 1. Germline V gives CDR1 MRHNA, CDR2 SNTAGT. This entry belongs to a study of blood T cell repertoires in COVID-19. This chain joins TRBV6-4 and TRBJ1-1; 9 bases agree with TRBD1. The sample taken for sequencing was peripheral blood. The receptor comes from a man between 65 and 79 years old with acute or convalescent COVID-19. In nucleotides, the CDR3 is TGTGCCAGCAGTGCGACAGGGGGCACTGAAGCTTTCTTT. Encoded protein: CASSATGGTEAFF.